Listed below are T cell receptor beta chains from one sample, sequenced in a study of blood T cell repertoires in COVID-19. The table came from immunoSEQ multiplex PCR; TCRdb's copy has only in-frame clones and leaves some out. The table includes just over 300,000 clones, nearly 90% detected once. Sequences were obtained from PBMCs or T cells enriched from blood (not recorded which). The receptor source for this set is a woman aged 18-29 years with acute COVID-19. Each CDR3 is given with its conserved first and last residue. Fields, in order: CDR3 DNA, CDR3 protein, clone size, V gene, CDR3 length, D gene, J gene. D genes are given only for firm matches. Part of the rows lack a size; the others show once, few, many or a class for expanded clones.

CDR3nt: TGTGCCAGCTCATCCGCCGCCGGACAGGGGGCTTACAATCAGCCCCAGCATTTT; CDR3aa: CASSSAAGQGAYNQPQHF; abundance: .; v_gene: TRBV18; len: 18; d_gene: TRBD1; j_gene: TRBJ1-5
CDR3nt: TGTGCCAGCAGTTACTCGGGGACAGGGAACTATGGCTACACCTTC; CDR3aa: CASSYSGTGNYGYTF; abundance: few; v_gene: TRBV6-5; len: 15; d_gene: TRBD1; j_gene: TRBJ1-2
CDR3nt: TGTGCCAGCAGCGTAGGTCGGGGACTAGCGGGAGTCTACGAGCAGTACTTC; CDR3aa: CASSVGRGLAGVYEQYF; abundance: .; v_gene: TRBV9; len: 17; d_gene: TRBD2; j_gene: TRBJ2-7
CDR3nt: TGTGCCAGCAGTGAATTAGCGGCGAACACCTTATCGAGGGAGCAGTACTTC; CDR3aa: CASSELAANTLSREQYF; abundance: once; v_gene: TRBV6-1; len: 17; d_gene: .; j_gene: TRBJ2-7
CDR3nt: TGCGCCAGCAGCTTGGTGTCCAGCGGGAGAGAGACCCAGTACTTC; CDR3aa: CASSLVSSGRETQYF; abundance: few; v_gene: TRBV5-1; len: 15; d_gene: TRBD2; j_gene: TRBJ2-5
CDR3nt: TGTGCCAGCAGCGTGGGGCCCCTAGAGACCCAGTACTTC; CDR3aa: CASSVGPLETQYF; abundance: once; v_gene: TRBV11-3; len: 13; d_gene: .; j_gene: TRBJ2-5
CDR3nt: TGTGCCATCAGCGAGAGAGGAGAGGATCAGCCCCAGCATTTT; CDR3aa: CAISERGEDQPQHF; abundance: .; v_gene: TRBV10-3; len: 14; d_gene: .; j_gene: TRBJ1-5
CDR3nt: TGTGCCAGCAGTGACGTCCGGGGTGGGGGGGCCACAGATACGCAGTATTTT; CDR3aa: CASSDVRGGGATDTQYF; abundance: .; v_gene: TRBV25-1; len: 17; d_gene: .; j_gene: TRBJ2-3
CDR3nt: TGCGCCAGCAGCCCGGGACAGGGTGGCTACGAGCAGTACTTC; CDR3aa: CASSPGQGGYEQYF; abundance: .; v_gene: TRBV5-1; len: 14; d_gene: TRBD1; j_gene: TRBJ2-7
CDR3nt: TGTGCCAGCAGTGAATTAGAGAACACTGAAGCTTTCTTT; CDR3aa: CASSELENTEAFF; abundance: .; v_gene: TRBV2; len: 13; d_gene: .; j_gene: TRBJ1-1
CDR3nt: TGTGCCAGCAGCTTGGTACTAGCGGGAGGGCCCGGGGAGCTGTTTTTT; CDR3aa: CASSLVLAGGPGELFF; abundance: .; v_gene: TRBV11-3; len: 16; d_gene: TRBD2; j_gene: TRBJ2-2
CDR3nt: TGTGCCAGCTCACCAACGGGGAGGGAGACCCAGTACTTC; CDR3aa: CASSPTGRETQYF; abundance: .; v_gene: TRBV18; len: 13; d_gene: .; j_gene: TRBJ2-5
CDR3nt: TGTGCCAGTAGTGAGAATGGGGCCTTCACAGGAAACACCATATATTTT; CDR3aa: CASSENGAFTGNTIYF; abundance: .; v_gene: TRBV19; len: 16; d_gene: .; j_gene: TRBJ1-3
CDR3nt: TGTGCCACCCCTGGGGTGGGTGGAGGCACTGAAGCTTTCTTT; CDR3aa: CATPGVGGGTEAFF; abundance: once; v_gene: TRBV6-5; len: 14; d_gene: .; j_gene: TRBJ1-1
CDR3nt: TGTGCCAGCAGAGCCCCGGGATACTATGGCTACACCTTC; CDR3aa: CASRAPGYYGYTF; abundance: .; v_gene: TRBV2; len: 13; d_gene: .; j_gene: TRBJ1-2
CDR3nt: TGTGCCAGCAGTAGACAGGGGGCAGTCTCTGGGGCCAACGTCCTGACTTTC; CDR3aa: CASSRQGAVSGANVLTF; abundance: .; v_gene: TRBV6-4; len: 17; d_gene: TRBD1; j_gene: TRBJ2-6
CDR3nt: TGTGCCAGCGTTGGGGACAGCCTCGGTGGCTACACCTTC; CDR3aa: CASVGDSLGGYTF; abundance: .; v_gene: TRBV2; len: 13; d_gene: TRBD1; j_gene: TRBJ1-2
CDR3nt: TGTGCCAGCAGCGACGCAGGGGTCGCGTATGGCTACACCTTC; CDR3aa: CASSDAGVAYGYTF; abundance: .; v_gene: TRBV28; len: 14; d_gene: .; j_gene: TRBJ1-2
CDR3nt: TGTGCTAGTGGTTTGCCGACGGGACAGGGAAACACCGGGGAGCTGTTTTTT; CDR3aa: CASGLPTGQGNTGELFF; abundance: .; v_gene: TRBV12-5; len: 17; d_gene: TRBD1; j_gene: TRBJ2-2
CDR3nt: TGTGCCAGCAACCAGGGCTACGAGCAGTACTTC; CDR3aa: CASNQGYEQYF; abundance: .; v_gene: TRBV25-1; len: 11; d_gene: .; j_gene: TRBJ2-7
CDR3nt: TGCAGCGTTGAGGTTCTGGGGGCAGGCACTGAAGCTTTCTTT; CDR3aa: CSVEVLGAGTEAFF; abundance: .; v_gene: TRBV29-1; len: 14; d_gene: .; j_gene: TRBJ1-1
CDR3nt: TGCAGCGTTGGAGGTTCTTGGGAGACCCAGTACTTC; CDR3aa: CSVGGSWETQYF; abundance: .; v_gene: TRBV29-1; len: 12; d_gene: .; j_gene: TRBJ2-5
CDR3nt: TGTGCTAGTGGTGCCGGGACTAGCGGGACTGGCGCAGATACGCAGTATTTT; CDR3aa: CASGAGTSGTGADTQYF; abundance: .; v_gene: TRBV12-5; len: 17; d_gene: TRBD2; j_gene: TRBJ2-3
CDR3nt: TGTGCCAGCTCACCATTCTACAGCCAAGAGACCCAGTACTTC; CDR3aa: CASSPFYSQETQYF; abundance: .; v_gene: TRBV18; len: 14; d_gene: .; j_gene: TRBJ2-5
CDR3nt: TGTGCCAGCAGTTTTGTTGGGAGCTCCTACGAGCAGTACTTC; CDR3aa: CASSFVGSSYEQYF; abundance: .; v_gene: TRBV27; len: 14; d_gene: .; j_gene: TRBJ2-7
CDR3nt: TGTGCCACGGGGGAGGAGAACTATGGCTACACCTTC; CDR3aa: CATGEENYGYTF; abundance: .; v_gene: TRBV10-3; len: 12; d_gene: .; j_gene: TRBJ1-2
CDR3nt: TGTGCCAGCAGCGTAGCTATGGGGGGTCCCGGGGAGCTGTTTTTT; CDR3aa: CASSVAMGGPGELFF; abundance: .; v_gene: TRBV9; len: 15; d_gene: .; j_gene: TRBJ2-2
CDR3nt: TGTGCCAGCAGCTTGGGGCAGGGTGACGGCTACACCTTC; CDR3aa: CASSLGQGDGYTF; abundance: .; v_gene: TRBV5-6; len: 13; d_gene: .; j_gene: TRBJ1-2
CDR3nt: TGTGCCAGCAGCTCTAGAGGGTCCTACAATGAGCAGTTCTTC; CDR3aa: CASSSRGSYNEQFF; abundance: .; v_gene: TRBV27; len: 14; d_gene: .; j_gene: TRBJ2-1
CDR3nt: TGTGCCAGTGGGGACAGGGGGGAGACCCAGTACTTC; CDR3aa: CASGDRGETQYF; abundance: .; v_gene: TRBV3-1/TRBV3-2; len: 12; d_gene: TRBD1; j_gene: TRBJ2-5
CDR3nt: TGTGCCAGCAGTATACGGGGGGTCACTATTAGCGAGCAGTACTTC; CDR3aa: CASSIRGVTISEQYF; abundance: .; v_gene: TRBV28; len: 15; d_gene: TRBD2; j_gene: TRBJ2-7
CDR3nt: TGTGCCAGCAGCTCCCAAATGAACACTGAAGCTTTCTTT; CDR3aa: CASSSQMNTEAFF; abundance: few; v_gene: TRBV9; len: 13; d_gene: .; j_gene: TRBJ1-1
CDR3nt: TGTGCCAGCAGCCGCCGGGACATGGGGAGTGAGTTGACTGAAGCTTTCTTT; CDR3aa: CASSRRDMGSELTEAFF; abundance: .; v_gene: TRBV5-6; len: 17; d_gene: .; j_gene: TRBJ1-1
CDR3nt: TGTGCCAGCAGCCTTAGCGGGGAGCAGTTCTTC; CDR3aa: CASSLSGEQFF; abundance: .; v_gene: TRBV7-9; len: 11; d_gene: TRBD2; j_gene: TRBJ2-1
CDR3nt: TGTGCCAGCAGCTTAGGAACAGCTCCTAACTATGGCTACACCTTC; CDR3aa: CASSLGTAPNYGYTF; abundance: .; v_gene: TRBV7-9; len: 15; d_gene: .; j_gene: TRBJ1-2
CDR3nt: TGTGCCAGCAGCCCTCTCCGACTAGCGGGAGGGGATGAGCAGTTCTTC; CDR3aa: CASSPLRLAGGDEQFF; abundance: .; v_gene: TRBV7-9; len: 16; d_gene: TRBD2; j_gene: TRBJ2-1
CDR3nt: TGTGCCAGCAGTTTACTAGCGGGAGAGGCCTACGAGCAGTACTTC; CDR3aa: CASSLLAGEAYEQYF; abundance: once; v_gene: TRBV28; len: 15; d_gene: TRBD2; j_gene: TRBJ2-7
CDR3nt: TGTGCCAGCAGCCGGGACAAAGAGACCCAGTACTTC; CDR3aa: CASSRDKETQYF; abundance: few; v_gene: TRBV14; len: 12; d_gene: .; j_gene: TRBJ2-5
CDR3nt: TGTGCCAGCAGTGAAACAGCCACTTCTGGGGCCAACGTCCTGACTTTC; CDR3aa: CASSETATSGANVLTF; abundance: .; v_gene: TRBV2; len: 16; d_gene: .; j_gene: TRBJ2-6
CDR3nt: TGTGCCAGCAGTACAGGGGATACGCAGTATTTT; CDR3aa: CASSTGDTQYF; abundance: .; v_gene: TRBV6-5; len: 11; d_gene: .; j_gene: TRBJ2-3
CDR3nt: TGTGCCAGTAGTATCAGGCGGGGGGAGCTTCTAGGGGATCAGCCCCAGCATTTT; CDR3aa: CASSIRRGELLGDQPQHF; abundance: .; v_gene: TRBV19; len: 18; d_gene: .; j_gene: TRBJ1-5
CDR3nt: TGTGCCAGCAGCGGGAGTTCGTTAAGCTCCTACGAGCAGTACTTC; CDR3aa: CASSGSSLSSYEQYF; abundance: once; v_gene: TRBV9; len: 15; d_gene: .; j_gene: TRBJ2-7
CDR3nt: TGCGCCAGCAGCTTGGATCCGGGTAACGCCTACAATGAGCAGTTCTTC; CDR3aa: CASSLDPGNAYNEQFF; abundance: .; v_gene: TRBV5-1; len: 16; d_gene: .; j_gene: TRBJ2-1
CDR3nt: TGTGCCAGCAGCTTACAACAGGGCGCCTACGAGCAGTACTTC; CDR3aa: CASSLQQGAYEQYF; abundance: .; v_gene: TRBV7-3; len: 14; d_gene: .; j_gene: TRBJ2-7
CDR3nt: TGTGCCAGCAGCCAAGAGGCTACTACCTACGAGCAGTACTTC; CDR3aa: CASSQEATTYEQYF; abundance: .; v_gene: TRBV4-2; len: 14; d_gene: .; j_gene: TRBJ2-7
CDR3nt: TGTGCCAGCAGCCGCCAGGGGGACACTGAAGCTTTCTTT; CDR3aa: CASSRQGDTEAFF; abundance: .; v_gene: TRBV7-6; len: 13; d_gene: TRBD1; j_gene: TRBJ1-1
CDR3nt: TGTGCCAGCAGTTCACAGGGGGTCTCAAATGAAAAACTGTTTTTT; CDR3aa: CASSSQGVSNEKLFF; abundance: .; v_gene: TRBV2; len: 15; d_gene: TRBD1; j_gene: TRBJ1-4
CDR3nt: TGTGCCAGCAGCGCCCTTGGGGACTTCACAGATACGCAGTATTTT; CDR3aa: CASSALGDFTDTQYF; abundance: once; v_gene: TRBV9; len: 15; d_gene: .; j_gene: TRBJ2-3
CDR3nt: TGTGCCAGCAGCTTCGACAGGCTATCCCAAGAGACCCAGTACTTC; CDR3aa: CASSFDRLSQETQYF; abundance: .; v_gene: TRBV11-2; len: 15; d_gene: .; j_gene: TRBJ2-5
CDR3nt: TGTGCCAGCAGCCGAAATCGGAGCCGGAACCTCTCCTACAATGAGCAGTTCTTC; CDR3aa: CASSRNRSRNLSYNEQFF; abundance: .; v_gene: TRBV3-1/TRBV3-2; len: 18; d_gene: .; j_gene: TRBJ2-1
CDR3nt: TGTGCCAGCAGTTTAGGAGGGAGGACCTACAATGAGCAGTTCTTC; CDR3aa: CASSLGGRTYNEQFF; abundance: .; v_gene: TRBV28; len: 15; d_gene: .; j_gene: TRBJ2-1
CDR3nt: TGTGCCAGCAGCAGGACTAGCGGGAGCTACGAGCAGTACTTC; CDR3aa: CASSRTSGSYEQYF; abundance: .; v_gene: TRBV9; len: 14; d_gene: TRBD2; j_gene: TRBJ2-7
CDR3nt: TGCGCCAGCAGCGACAGGGAGAACACTGAAGCTTTCTTT; CDR3aa: CASSDRENTEAFF; abundance: .; v_gene: TRBV5-1; len: 13; d_gene: TRBD1; j_gene: TRBJ1-1
CDR3nt: TGTGCCAGCAGCCAAGATATTGGGCCGTATGGCTACACCTTC; CDR3aa: CASSQDIGPYGYTF; abundance: once; v_gene: TRBV3-1/TRBV3-2; len: 14; d_gene: .; j_gene: TRBJ1-2